The 28 T cell receptor beta chains given below trace back to one sample, sequenced in a study of early T cells in non-severe SARS-CoV-2 infection. One entry per CDR3 protein, called by TCRdb with MiXCR from the 5' RACE reads. The data show approximately 32,000 distinct CDR3 sequences, 5.5% to 8% seen once. The sample consisted of whole blood. These receptors originate from an adult who was a healthcare worker with PCR-confirmed SARS-CoV-2 infection or an uninfected control (not recorded which).

This clonotype was seen at least ten times. The chain couples TRBV7-2 to TRBJ2-5; D remains ambiguous. Germline assignment: CDR1 SGHTA and CDR2 FQGNSA. The V gene lost 5 bases and the J gene lost 1 base, with 14 bases spanning the gap. The CDR3 consists of 15 residues. The CDR3 DNA is TGTGCCAGCAGCCCGCATCAAGGAATCCAAGAGACCCAGTACTTC. Translated, it gives CASSPHQGIQETQYF.

This clonotype was detected ten times or more. The V and J genes are TRBV27 and TRBJ1-5; D uncertain. Trimming cost V 5 bases and J 3 bases, with 11 bases left between them. The CDR3 consists of 14 residues. Germline CDR1 reads MNHEY; CDR2 reads SMNVEV (reference sequence). For the CDR3, the DNA is TGTGCCAGCAGTGACGGGAGATCCAATCAGCCCCAGCATTTT. Translation: CASSDGRSNQPQHF.

This clonotype was counted many times. The chain is built from TRBV27 and TRBJ2-1; D gene ambiguous. Germline CDR1 MNHEY, CDR2 SMNVEV (reference sequence). The CDR3 has 11 residues. The germline V and J ends were trimmed by 3 bases and 4 bases, with 1 base remaining between them. CDR3 nucleotides: TGTGCCAGCAGTTTTTACAATGAGCAGTTCTTC. Protein product: CASSFYNEQFF.

This clonotype was found many times. CDR3 in amino acids: CASRPRLAGGTIYNEQFF. The CDR3 DNA is TGTGCCAGCAGACCAAGACTAGCGGGTGGCACGATTTACAATGAGCAGTTCTTC. The chain employs TRBV11-2 and TRBJ2-1; 10 bases map to TRBD2. CDR1 and CDR2 (germline): SGHAT, FQNNGV. This CDR3 has 18 residues. J lost 4 bases, V lost 6 bases, and 15 bases had no gene match.

At least ten counts were recorded for this clonotype. CDR3 residues: CSARVAEVQETQYF. For the CDR3, the DNA is TGCAGTGCTAGGGTAGCGGAGGTTCAAGAGACCCAGTACTTC. The V gene is TRBV20-1, the J gene TRBJ2-5, with a weak D call TRBD2 (6 bases). The CDR3 has 14 residues. V dropped 3 bases and J dropped 2 bases, with 13 bases sitting between them. Germline V gene lookup returns CDR1 DFQATT and CDR2 SNEGSKA (reference sequence).

In this sample, this clonotype turned up many times. This chain joins TRBV7-8 and TRBJ2-1; 12 nucleotides line up with TRBD2. The CDR3 contains 14 residues. Germline V gives CDR1 SGHVS, CDR2 FQNEAQ. Germline trimming cut 5 bases from V and 7 bases from J; bases unmatched to any gene: 3. The CDR3 DNA reads TGTGCCAGCAGCCCTACTAGCGGGGGGAATGAGCAGTTCTTC. Translation: CASSPTSGGNEQFF.

Many counts were recorded for this clonotype. The V and J genes are TRBV20-1 and TRBJ2-1; a possible D gene is TRBD2 (5 bases). CDR1 is DFQATT and CDR2 is SNEGSKA in the germline V gene (reference sequence). The CDR3 is 14 amino acids. V was pared by 6 bases and J by 7 bases, with 19 bases between. The CDR3 region has the DNA TGCAGTGCCAGTTCCGGGATCCAAATTAATGAGCAGTTCTTC. Translating it yields CSASSGIQINEQFF.

About this clonotype: The conserved phenylalanine or tryptophan is not found at the CDR3 terminus, so this likely reflects a read error. V and J are TRBV7-2 and TRBJ2-7, with TRBD2 matching over 8 bases. The CDR3 covers 15 residues. Per germline, CDR1 SGHTA and CDR2 FQGNSA. Germline trimming cut 1 base from V and 2 bases from J; bases unmatched to any gene: 4. This chain's CDR3 is CASSLGRGAAYEQYY. DNA of the CDR3: TGTGCCAGCAGCTTAGGGCGGGGGGCCGCCTACGAGCAGTACTAC.

This clonotype was detected many times. The chain has TRBV12-3 or TRBV12-4 and TRBJ1-6, with TRBD1 identical over 7 bases. The CDR3 extends over 15 amino acids. With V trimmed by 6 bases and J by 7 bases, 9 bases remained unmatched. As DNA, the CDR3 is TGTGCCAGCAGCCCTAGGACAGGAGGGAATTCACCCCTCCACTTT. Protein: CASSPRTGGNSPLHF.

The rearrangement uses TRBV14 and TRBJ2-3, with D maybe TRBD2 (5 bases). This CDR3 has 12 amino acids. Germline CDR1 SGHDN, CDR2 FVKESK. V was cut by 1 base and J by 10 bases, with 9 bases left in between. The CDR3 DNA is TGTGCCAGCAGCCAAGCCGGGGTTGCGCAGTATTTT. Residues: CASSQAGVAQYF. The entire variable domain, with the rest obtained from reference TRBV14 and TRBJ2-3, is as follows: EAGVTQFPSHSVIEKGQTVTLRCDPISGHDNLYWYRRVMGKEIKFLLHFVKESKQDESGMPNNRFLAERTGGTYSTLKVQPAELEDSGVYFCASSQAGVAQYFGPGTRLTVL.

This clonotype was seen at least ten times. The V call is TRBV12-3 or TRBV12-4, the J call TRBJ2-7; D is unresolved. The CDR3 loop spans 12 amino acids. Trimming pared 6 bases from V and 6 bases from J, leaving 12 bases between. The CDR3 coding sequence is TGTGCCAGCAGCCCAGGTGTCGGCGAGCAGTACTTC. Its protein is CASSPGVGEQYF.

This clonotype was detected ten times or more. This chain links TRBV20-1 with TRBJ1-4; possible D gene TRBD1, 6 bases. The CDR3 sequence is 14 residues long. Germline assignment: CDR1 DFQATT and CDR2 SNEGSKA (reference sequence). The V and J ends lost 1 base and 8 bases respectively, with 14 bases between them. CDR3: CSARVQGGGEKLFF. Written as DNA, the CDR3 is TGCAGTGCTAGAGTACAGGGAGGAGGGGAAAAACTGTTTTTT.

The sample holds many counts of this clonotype. The chain carries TRBV28 and TRBJ2-7; 9 bases are a match to TRBD2. V trimming: 6 bases; J trimming: 3 bases; junction bases outside the gene matches: 6. The CDR3 has 14 residues. Germline lookup yields CDR1 MDHEN and CDR2 SYDVKM. The CDR3 nucleotides read TGTGCCAGCAGGGCCGGGACTAGCTACTACGAGCAGTACTTC. Protein sequence: CASRAGTSYYEQYF.

This clonotype was seen repeatedly, ten times or more. The CDR3 region has the DNA TGTGCCAGCTTTGGACAGGGGGCTTTCGGAAACACCATATATTTT. The encoded protein is CASFGQGAFGNTIYF. The rearrangement uses TRBV7-8 and TRBJ1-3; 11 bases agree with TRBD1. The junction had 7 bases not matched to a gene; V was cut back by 8 bases and J by 4 bases. The CDR3 runs 15 residues. The germline CDR1 and CDR2 sequences are SGHVS and FQNEAQ.

With respect to this clonotype: This may arise from a read error, as a much more abundant clone is one base away. The conserved final phenylalanine or tryptophan is absent from the CDR3, which likely points to a read error. The J gene is TRBJ1-1, the V gene TRBV5-1; TRBD1 is a possible D gene (5 bases). The V end lost 1 base, the J end lost 6 bases, and 16 bases lay between the germline ends. The CDR3 totals 15 residues. CDR1 is SGHRS and CDR2 is YFSETQ in the germline V gene. The CDR3 DNA reads as TGCGCCAGCAGCTTGTCTGAGGGGATGGGCGCTGAAGCTTTCTCT. This gives the protein CASSLSEGMGAEAFS.

This clonotype was observed many times. J is TRBJ2-3 and V is TRBV28; the match to TRBD2 covers 7 bases. The CDR3 runs 14 residues. Germline-derived CDR1 and CDR2 are MDHEN and SYDVKM. V was clipped by 6 bases and J by 1 base; unmatched bases: 4. This CDR3 reads CASRAGTGTDTQYF. CDR3 DNA: TGTGCCAGCAGAGCGGGGACGGGCACAGATACGCAGTATTTT.

This clonotype has a count of ten or more. The rearrangement links TRBV7-2 to TRBJ2-3; D gene ambiguous. V lost 6 bases to trimming and J lost 4 bases, with 14 bases between them. CDR1 SGHTA and CDR2 FQGNSA come from the germline V gene. The CDR3 runs to 14 residues. The CDR3 DNA sequence: TGTGCCAGCAGACGTTCGGCTGCTGCAGATACGCAGTATTTT. The encoded protein is CASRRSAAADTQYF.

This clonotype was seen repeatedly, ten times or more. This chain uses TRBV30 with TRBJ1-2, with D perhaps matching TRBD1 (6 bases). V shed 2 bases and J shed 8 bases, with 12 bases lying between them. The CDR3 has 12 amino acids. From germline, CDR1 is GTSNPN and CDR2 SVGIG (reference sequence). As DNA, the CDR3 is TGTGCCTGGAGTCGACAGGCAGGAGGCTACACCTTC. Protein product: CAWSRQAGGYTF.

In regard to this clonotype: Just one base apart from a much larger clone, this may be a read error. The chain recombines TRBV10-3 with TRBJ2-1; 13 nucleotides agree with TRBD2. In germline, CDR1 is ENHRY, CDR2 SYGVKD. CDR3 length: 15 residues. V lost 11 bases, J lost 0 bases, and 4 bases stayed unmatched. The CDR3 DNA reads TGTGCCGCAGGGACTAGCGGGGACTCCTACAATGAGCAGTTCTTC. Translating it yields CAAGTSGDSYNEQFF.

Many counts were recorded for this clonotype. In nucleotides, the CDR3 is TGCGCCAGCAGATTAGGGGGCACGACCTACGAGCAGTACTTC. The encoded protein is CASRLGGTTYEQYF. The rearrangement uses TRBV5-1 and TRBJ2-7, with TRBD1 identical over 7 bases. V dropped 5 bases and J dropped 2; count of bases not matched to a gene: 7. From germline, CDR1 is SGHRS and CDR2 YFSETQ. The CDR3 length is 14 residues.

The sample holds many counts of this clonotype. V usage is TRBV5-4 and J usage is TRBJ2-7; 11 bases are shared with TRBD2. Germline values: CDR1 SGHNT, CDR2 YYREEE (reference sequence). V was clipped by 5 bases and J by 6 bases; unmatched bases: 7. CDR3 size: 14 residues. In DNA form, the CDR3 reads TGTGCCAGCAGGGTAGCGGGGGGGCCTTTCGAGCAGTACTTC. Its protein product is CASRVAGGPFEQYF.

This clonotype was seen ten or more times. The J gene is TRBJ2-1, the V gene TRBV4-1; unclear D gene. The CDR3 spans 15 residues. Germline V gene sequence: CDR1 MGHRA, CDR2 YSYEKL. The germline V and J ends were trimmed by 1 base and 1 base, with 8 bases remaining between them. The CDR3 protein is CASSQVAISYNEQFF. The CDR3 region has the DNA TGCGCCAGCAGCCAAGTAGCTATATCCTACAATGAGCAGTTCTTC.

This clonotype was picked up many times. The rearrangement links TRBV7-9 to TRBJ1-2, with 8 bases that match TRBD1. Germline V gene sequence: CDR1 SEHNR, CDR2 FQNEAQ (reference sequence). This CDR3 comprises 14 residues. V was clipped by 5 bases and J by 7 bases; unmatched bases: 9. DNA for the CDR3: TGTGCCAGCAGCCTCCAGGGGGCGCCGGGTGGCTACACCTTC. Its protein is CASSLQGAPGGYTF.

This clonotype was seen at least ten times. This chain joins TRBV5-5 and TRBJ1-2, with a weak D call TRBD1 (5 bases). Germline CDR1 and CDR2: SGHKS and YYEKEE (reference sequence). Trimming removed 4 bases at V and 4 bases at J, with 20 bases between. This CDR3 has 16 residues. CDR3 DNA: TGTGCCAGCAGCCTCTCGGGGCAGCCTGCAGCCTATGGCTACACCTTC. As protein: CASSLSGQPAAYGYTF.

This clonotype was seen repeatedly, ten times or more. The genes are TRBV11-2 and TRBJ2-3; tentative D call: TRBD1 (6 bases). The CDR3 loop spans 12 amino acids. In germline, CDR1 is SGHAT, CDR2 FQNNGV. V gave up 1 base and J gave up 10 bases, with 9 bases separating them. The CDR3 spells CASSLGGPPQYF. As DNA, the CDR3 is TGTGCCAGCAGCTTAGGGGGGCCTCCGCAGTATTTT.

This clonotype has more than one count but fewer than ten. J is TRBJ2-3 and V is TRBV19, with D unclear. The CDR3 spans 16 residues. Germline CDR1 is LNHDA and CDR2 is SQIVND (reference sequence). V gave up 1 base and J gave up 2 bases, with 13 bases separating them. The CDR3 DNA sequence: TGTGCCAGTAGTATAGGGCAGTTCCCCCCCACAGATACGCAGTATTTT. Translation gives CASSIGQFPPTDTQYF.

The chain links TRBV7-9 to TRBJ1-1; D is undetermined. Germline values: CDR1 SEHNR, CDR2 FQNEAQ (reference sequence). V was clipped by 5 bases and J by 0 bases, with 16 bases between them. This CDR3 is 16 amino acids long. The CDR3 protein is CASSPRSSAMNTEAFF. The CDR3 DNA sequence: TGTGCCAGCAGCCCCCGGAGTTCAGCTATGAACACTGAAGCTTTCTTT.

This clonotype was picked up many times. In nucleotides, the CDR3 is TGTGCCAGCAGCAGTCGGAGCACCGGGGAGCTGTTTTTT. It codes for CASSSRSTGELFF. The chain employs TRBV7-9 and TRBJ2-2, with D uncertain. Germline assignment: CDR1 SEHNR and CDR2 FQNEAQ (reference sequence). The ends were cut back, 5 bases at V and 4 bases at J, with 8 bases in the middle. CDR3 length equals 13 residues.